This TCR beta chain was sequenced for a study of blood T cells in healthy people across ages. A second PCR of roughly 7 to 11 cycles used a sample-barcoded 5' primer and a J-beta primer mix. In TCRdb, the 5' RACE reads were re-called with MiXCR into one record per CDR3 protein. The sample yields 720,000 or so distinct CDR3 sequences, 40% to 45% seen once. V was clipped by 3 bases and J by 6 bases; unmatched bases: 1. The CDR3 is 12 residues long. Approximately 9 milliliters was the volume of peripheral blood drawn from each donor. The receptor comes from an elderly man in good health. V and J are TRBV12-3 or TRBV12-4 and TRBJ1-1; TRBD1 agrees at 7 bases. The material sequenced was blood. The DNA of the CDR3 is TGTGCCAGCAGTTTGGGACAGCCTGAAGCTTTCTTT. Amino acid sequence: CASSLGQPEAFF.